This TCR beta chain came from a study of T cell changes during pregnancy in multiple sclerosis. Profiled with immunoSEQ multiplex PCR; TCRdb holds only in-frame clones, not every one. The sample carries about 34,000 clones, around 90% recorded once. Germline CDR1 reads MNHNY; CDR2 reads SVGAGI (reference sequence). With 6 bases clipped from V and 1 base from J, the junction kept 6 bases outside the gene matches. This CDR3 spans 16 amino acids. The chain links TRBV6-6 to TRBJ2-2, with TRBD1 matching over 9 bases. The clonotype was recovered from a female donor with multiple sclerosis, enrolled in a pregnancy study. The source was CD8+ T cells from peripheral blood mononuclear cells, collected in the third trimester of pregnancy. The CDR3 region is CASSRTGQGNTGELFF. Written as DNA, the CDR3 is TGTGCCAGCAGCAGGACGGGACAGGGGAACACCGGGGAGCTGTTTTTT.